This T cell receptor (beta chain) is from a study of CXCR3-negative and CXCR3-positive naive CD8 T cells. Whole-study findings and limits: Hydrophobicity of TRB CDR3s was greater in CXCR3-positive naive cells than in CXCR3-negative naive cells.

A remark on this clonotype: Antigen: not known.

Through 5' RACE with UMI labels, the TRB cDNA libraries were prepared. TCRdb reprocessed the 5' RACE reads, with one entry per CDR3 protein and no DNA. The sample table sets out about 120,000 distinct CDR3 sequences. The receptor was derived from a human donor in good health. Some clones in this sample may be carry-over from other donors' samples. The sequencing input was naive CXCR3+ CD8+ T cells from blood. The subset: CD45RO-CCR7+CD27+CD95- naive CD8+ T cells expressing CXCR3 (TNR3+).

The CDR3: CASSHQMDSNEKLFF. The chain employs TRBV7-8 and TRBJ1-4; TCRdb returns TRBD1, unconfirmable since there is no DNA. The CDR3 sequence is 15 residues long. Germline V gives CDR1 SGHVS, CDR2 FQNEAQ.